This TCR beta chain came from a study of identifying expanded T cells in peripheral blood. Sequenced by immunoSEQ multiplex PCR; TCRdb stores in-frame clones only, minus some. The sample lists approximately 120,000 clones, 88% occurring once. Germline V gene lookup returns CDR1 SGHTA and CDR2 FQGTGA. The ends were cut back, 4 bases at V and 6 bases at J, with 14 bases in the middle. This CDR3 has 14 residues. The clonotype originates from a person aged 18-70 years in good health. Sequenced: blood. This chain links TRBV7-3 with TRBJ2-3, with D possibly being TRBD1 or TRBD2 (5 bases each). CDR3 bases: TGTGCCAGCAGCTCCCCCCCGGGGACGGATACGCAGTATTTT. It translates to CASSSPPGTDTQYF.